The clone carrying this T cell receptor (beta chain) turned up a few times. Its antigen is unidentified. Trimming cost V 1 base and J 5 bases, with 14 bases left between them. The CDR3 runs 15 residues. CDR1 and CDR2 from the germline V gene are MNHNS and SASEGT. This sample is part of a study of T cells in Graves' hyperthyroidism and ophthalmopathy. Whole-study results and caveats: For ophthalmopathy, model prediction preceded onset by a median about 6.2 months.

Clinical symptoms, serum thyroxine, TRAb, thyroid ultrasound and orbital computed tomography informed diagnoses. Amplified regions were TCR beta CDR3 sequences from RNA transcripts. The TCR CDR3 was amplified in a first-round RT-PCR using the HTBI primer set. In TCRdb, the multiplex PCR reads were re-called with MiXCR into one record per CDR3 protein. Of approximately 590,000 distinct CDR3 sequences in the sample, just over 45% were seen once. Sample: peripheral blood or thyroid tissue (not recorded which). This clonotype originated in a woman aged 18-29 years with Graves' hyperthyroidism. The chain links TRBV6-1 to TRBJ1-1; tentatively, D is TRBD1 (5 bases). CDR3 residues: CASSEVWGSETEAFF. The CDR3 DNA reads TGTGCCAGCAGTGAAGTGTGGGGGTCGGAAACTGAAGCTTTCTTT.